The 30 T cell receptor beta chains given below trace back to one sample, sequenced in a study of cytomegalovirus exposure and HLA in healthy donors. The PCR had 60 Vbeta and 13 Jbeta primers. Using immunoSEQ multiplex PCR, the repertoire was profiled, and TCRdb retains in-frame clones only, with some absent. The sample has around 150,000 clones; more than 75% are singletons. Sequencing used PBMCs. These receptors originate from a girl aged 2-10 years in good health and CMV-seropositive.

This clone came up a few times. This chain joins TRBV5-1 and TRBJ1-1; 9 bases map to TRBD1. The CDR3 covers 17 residues. V shed 4 bases and J 4 bases; nucleotides not matched to a gene: 14. CDR1 and CDR2 from the germline V gene are SGHRS and YFSETQ. CDR3 DNA sequence: TGCGCCAGCAGCGCCATTGGGACAGGGCATGTCGGCACTGAAGCTTTCTTT. This gives the protein CASSAIGTGHVGTEAFF.

The V call is TRBV9, the J call TRBJ2-1; 14 bases line up with TRBD2. V trimming: 4 bases; J trimming: 2 bases; junction bases outside the gene matches: 8. CDR3 length equals 18 residues. Germline V lookup: CDR1 SGDLS, CDR2 YYNGEE. The CDR3 protein is CASSPRLAGGGTYNEQFF. CDR3 in DNA: TGTGCCAGCAGCCCTCGACTAGCGGGAGGGGGAACCTACAATGAGCAGTTCTTC. Using reference TRBV9 and TRBJ2-1 for the parts outside the CDR3, the full variable domain is DSGVTQTPKHLITATGQRVTLRCSPRSGDLSVYWYQQSLDQGLQFLIQYYNGEERAKGNILERFSAQQFPDLHSELNLSSLELGDSALYFCASSPRLAGGGTYNEQFFGPGTRLTVL.

The CDR3 protein is CASTWSGGETQYF. The DNA of the CDR3 is TGTGCCAGCACGTGGAGTGGAGGAGAGACCCAGTACTTC. The chain carries TRBV6-1 and TRBJ2-5; D possibly corresponds to TRBD2 (5 bases). The germline V and J ends were trimmed by 7 bases and 4 bases, with 13 bases remaining between them. Looked up from germline, CDR1 is MNHNS and CDR2 is SASEGT. The CDR3 totals 13 residues.

The chain couples TRBV7-9 to TRBJ2-5, with 7 bases aligning to TRBD1. The CDR3 totals 14 residues. The J segment lost 5 bases and the V segment lost 5 bases, leaving 8 bases of the junction unmatched. Germline V gene lookup returns CDR1 SEHNR and CDR2 FQNEAQ (reference sequence). For the CDR3, the DNA is TGTGCCAGCAGCCCGCCGACAGGGCCGGAGACCCAGTACTTC. Its protein product is CASSPPTGPETQYF.

This clone has a handful of counts. The chain has TRBV10-3 and TRBJ2-7, with 7 bases lining up with TRBD2. The J segment lost 5 bases and the V segment lost 3 bases, leaving 7 bases of the junction unmatched. This CDR3 spans 14 amino acids. Per germline, CDR1 ENHRY and CDR2 SYGVKD. The CDR3 nucleotides are TGTGCCATCAGTGATACTAGCGAAGTCCACGAGCAGTACTTC. The encoded protein is CAISDTSEVHEQYF.

This clone showed up just once. This CDR3 reads CASSPVGTVIEAFF. The DNA of the CDR3 is TGTGCCAGCAGTCCAGTCGGGACTGTGATTGAAGCTTTCTTT. The genes are TRBV28 and TRBJ1-1, with a tentative D call TRBD1 (5 bases). The CDR3 has 14 amino acids. Trimming cost V 5 bases and J 7 bases, with 17 bases left between them. Germline V lookup: CDR1 MDHEN, CDR2 SYDVKM.

The chain is built from TRBV28 and TRBJ2-7; D unclear. Trimming removed 5 bases from V and 4 bases from J, with 15 bases in between. Per the germline V gene, CDR1 is MDHEN and CDR2 is SYDVKM. This CDR3 region has 14 residues. CDR3 bases: TGTGCCAGCAGTCCTACTCCCCTCAAGTACGAGCAGTACTTC. Residues: CASSPTPLKYEQYF.

The gene calls are TRBV28 and TRBJ1-1, with D perhaps matching TRBD1 (5 bases). Germline CDR1 is MDHEN and CDR2 is SYDVKM. V was clipped by 3 bases and J by 1 base, with 15 bases between them. CDR3 length: 16 residues. The CDR3 loop is CASSLAWGDPNTEAFF. CDR3 nucleotides: TGTGCCAGCAGTTTGGCTTGGGGGGATCCGAACACTGAAGCTTTCTTT.

A few counts support this clone. V gene TRBV5-1 combines with J gene TRBJ2-7, with 8 bases fitting TRBD2. This CDR3 is 17 amino acids long. Trimming removed 0 bases from V and 4 bases from J; junction bases left unmatched: 12. Germline values: CDR1 SGHRS, CDR2 YFSETQ. The CDR3 protein is CASSLVPAGANGYEQYF. The DNA for the CDR3 is TGCGCCAGCAGCTTGGTACCAGCGGGAGCCAACGGGTACGAGCAGTACTTC.

There are a few counts of this clone. The chain has TRBV19 and TRBJ2-7; D possibly corresponds to TRBD2 (6 bases). Deletions cut 3 bases from V and 4 bases from J, with 13 bases between. The CDR3 spans 14 residues. Germline V gene sequence: CDR1 LNHDA, CDR2 SQIVND (reference sequence). The CDR3 is CASSIGGLRYEQYF. The CDR3 nucleotides read TGTGCCAGTAGTATCGGAGGGTTGAGGTACGAGCAGTACTTC.

This clone was seen just once. This chain uses TRBV30 with TRBJ2-5, with D perhaps matching TRBD1 (6 bases). The CDR3 has 14 amino acids. Germline V gene data show CDR1 as GTSNPN and CDR2 as SVGIG (reference sequence). The V and J ends lost 3 bases and 5 bases respectively, with 16 bases between them. CDR3 DNA sequence: TGTGCCTGGAGACGGGGACACGCTCCGGAGACCCAGTACTTC. It codes for CAWRRGHAPETQYF.

V gene TRBV10-3 combines with J gene TRBJ1-5; 7 bases are shared with TRBD1. The V gene end was trimmed by 10 bases and the J gene end by 4 bases; junction bases not matched to a gene: 7. Germline V CDR1 and CDR2: ENHRY, SYGVKD. This CDR3 comprises 13 residues. CDR3 region: CATGTAINQPQHF. In nucleotides, the CDR3 is TGTGCCACCGGGACAGCTATTAATCAGCCCCAGCATTTT.

The chain employs TRBV7-8 and TRBJ2-7; 7 bases agree with TRBD2. The CDR3 covers 19 residues. J was trimmed by 2 bases and V by 7 bases; bases with no gene match: 23. CDR1 is SGHVS, CDR2 FQNEAQ, per germline. CDR3 nucleotide sequence: TGTGCCAGCACCCCCGAAGCGGGAACCCCGCGTCCCCCCCCCTACGAGCAGTACTTC. This gives the protein CASTPEAGTPRPPPYEQYF. Using reference TRBV7-8 and TRBJ2-7 for the parts outside the CDR3, the full variable domain is GAGVSQSPRYKVAKRGQDVALRCDPISGHVSLFWYQQALGQGPEFLTYFQNEAQLDKSGLPSDRFFAERPEGSVSTLKIQRTQQEDSAVYLCASTPEAGTPRPPPYEQYFGPGTRLTVT.

The chain combines TRBV28 with TRBJ1-2; 8 bases align to TRBD1. The ends lost 5 bases at V and 4 bases at J; junction bases unmatched: 6. There are 14 residues in the CDR3. CDR1 is MDHEN and CDR2 is SYDVKM in the germline V gene. CDR3 amino acids: CASSPRGRPYGYTF. The CDR3 DNA follows: TGTGCCAGCAGTCCCAGGGGGCGGCCCTATGGCTACACCTTC.

This rearrangement joins TRBV4-1 to TRBJ1-3, with D possibly TRBD1 on 6 matching bases. Between the trimmed V and J ends, which lost 4 bases and 4 bases, there was a span of 14 bases. In germline, CDR1 is MGHRA, CDR2 YSYEKL. This CDR3 spans 15 amino acids. The CDR3 region is CASSRPGHLGNTIYF. CDR3 in DNA: TGCGCCAGCAGCCGACCGGGACACTTAGGAAACACCATATATTTT.

CDR3 in amino acids: CSGGTPQETQYF. In DNA form, the CDR3 reads TGCAGCGGAGGGACACCCCAAGAGACCCAGTACTTC. The chain joins TRBV29-1 to TRBJ2-5, with D perhaps TRBD1 (6 bases). CDR1 is SQVTM, CDR2 ANQGSEA, per germline. CDR3 size: 12 residues. Trimming removed 7 bases from V and 1 base from J, with 10 bases in between.

This sequence joins TRBV30 and TRBJ2-1; TRBD2 matches at 11 bases. The V gene's germline CDR1 is GTSNPN and CDR2 SVGIG (reference sequence). The V and J ends lost 1 base and 0 bases, in that order; junction bases with no gene match: 11. This CDR3 has 19 residues. Written as DNA, the CDR3 is TGTGCCTGGAGTGGAGGGACTAGCGGACCGATCAACTCCTACAATGAGCAGTTCTTC. Translated: CAWSGGTSGPINSYNEQFF.

This clone is a singleton in its sample. The V and J genes are TRBV30 and TRBJ2-1; D gene ambiguous. Germline CDR1 and CDR2: GTSNPN and SVGIG (reference sequence). Trimming took off 7 bases at V and 1 base at J, with 11 bases between the two ends. The CDR3 length is 13 residues. CDR3 loop: CASMADSYNEQFF. Written as DNA, the CDR3 is TGTGCCTCGATGGCTGATTCCTACAATGAGCAGTTCTTC.

The chain recombines TRBV9 with TRBJ1-3; D call uncertain. Per germline, CDR1 SGDLS and CDR2 YYNGEE. V gave up 3 bases and J gave up 2 bases, with 12 bases separating them. This CDR3 spans 15 amino acids. The CDR3 sequence is CASSGGLGTGNTIYF. As DNA, the CDR3 is TGTGCCAGCAGCGGAGGGTTGGGGACTGGAAACACCATATATTTT.

V usage is TRBV4-1 and J usage is TRBJ1-1, with D possibly being TRBD1 (6 bases). The CDR3 is 15 residues long. V was cut by 2 bases and J by 4 bases, with 14 bases left in between. Germline CDR1 reads MGHRA; CDR2 reads YSYEKL. CDR3 protein: CASSQHPQGGTEAFF. CDR3 coding DNA: TGCGCCAGCAGCCAACACCCACAGGGCGGCACTGAAGCTTTCTTT.

The chain has TRBV29-1 and TRBJ1-4; D is possibly TRBD1 (6 bases). The CDR3 runs to 15 residues. Between the trimmed V and J ends, which lost 6 bases and 3 bases, there was a span of 17 bases. Looked up from germline, CDR1 is SQVTM and CDR2 is ANQGSEA. The CDR3 bases are TGCAGCGTAAAATGGATTGGACAGTCTAATGAAAAACTGTTTTTT. It specifies CSVKWIGQSNEKLFF. Full variable domain (outside the CDR3, taken from reference TRBV29-1 and TRBJ1-4): SAVISQKPSRDICQRGTSLTIQCQVDSQVTMMFWYRQQPGQSLTLIATANQGSEATYESGFVIDKFPISRPNLTFSTLTVSNMSPEDSSIYLCSVKWIGQSNEKLFFGSGTQLSVL.

In the case of this clone: Additional DNA sequences in this sample encode the identical CDR3. This rearrangement joins TRBV5-1 to TRBJ1-1; TRBD1 is a possible D gene (6 bases). Germline V gene sequence: CDR1 SGHRS, CDR2 YFSETQ. This CDR3 has 13 residues. Trimming cost V 0 bases and J 5 bases, with 8 bases left between them. This CDR3 is CASSLDRATEAFF. The CDR3 DNA is TGCGCCAGCAGCTTGGACAGGGCTACTGAAGCTTTCTTT.

As to this clone: Within the sample, other DNA sequences also encode this same CDR3. The chain uses TRBV5-1 and TRBJ1-5; TRBD1 matches at 9 bases. The CDR3 spans 14 residues. V lost 0 bases to trimming and J lost 5 bases; unmatched junction nucleotides: 0. Germline V lookup: CDR1 SGHRS, CDR2 YFSETQ. The CDR3 sequence: CASSLGTGDQPQHF. The CDR3 DNA reads as TGCGCCAGCAGCTTGGGGACAGGGGATCAGCCCCAGCATTTT.

This chain links TRBV11-2 with TRBJ1-3, with 8 bases fitting TRBD1. Trimming cost V 4 bases and J 3 bases; bases outside gene matches: 8. The CDR3 totals 16 residues. The germline gives CDR1 SGHAT, CDR2 FQNNGV. CDR3 loop: CASSSLARGRGNTIYF. The CDR3 bases are TGTGCCAGCAGCTCCCTGGCCAGGGGGCGTGGAAACACCATATATTTT.

The chain joins TRBV6-5 to TRBJ2-5; 10 bases match TRBD2. With V trimmed by 2 bases and J by 4 bases, 1 base remained unmatched. The CDR3 is made up of 14 amino acids. Germline values: CDR1 MNHEY, CDR2 SVGAGI. The CDR3 DNA reads as TGTGCCAGCAGTTACAGGACTAGCGGAGAGACCCAGTACTTC. It is translated as CASSYRTSGETQYF.

The CDR3 sequence: CASSSGQDEKLFF. DNA of the CDR3: TGCGCCAGCAGCTCCGGACAGGATGAAAAACTGTTTTTT. The gene calls are TRBV5-1 and TRBJ1-4; 7 bases are shared with TRBD1. The J segment lost 6 bases and the V segment lost 3 bases, leaving 2 bases of the junction unmatched. This CDR3 contains 13 residues. The germline CDR1 and CDR2 sequences are SGHRS and YFSETQ.

This chain uses TRBV4-1 with TRBJ2-7; D is uncertain. CDR3 length: 13 amino acids. Deletions cut 3 bases from V and 0 bases from J, with 6 bases between. The V gene's germline CDR1 is MGHRA and CDR2 YSYEKL. DNA for the CDR3: TGCGCCAGCAGCCACGCCAGCTCCTACGAGCAGTACTTC. Its translation: CASSHASSYEQYF.

CDR3 DNA sequence: TGTGCCACCAGCAGAGATAGGGGCCAAGAGACCCAGTACTTC. Translating gives CATSRDRGQETQYF. This chain joins TRBV15 and TRBJ2-5; the D gene is possibly TRBD1 (5 bases). Trimming pared 0 bases from V and 1 base from J, leaving 6 bases between. The CDR3 extends over 14 amino acids. Germline V lookup: CDR1 LNHNV, CDR2 YYDKDF (reference sequence).

V and J are TRBV30 and TRBJ2-7; D possibly corresponds to TRBD1 (6 bases). The germline gives CDR1 GTSNPN, CDR2 SVGIG (reference sequence). V was shortened by 5 bases and J by 0 bases, with 14 bases between the two germline ends. This CDR3 contains 14 residues. The CDR3: CAWCEGQSSYEQYF. The CDR3 DNA reads TGTGCCTGGTGTGAAGGACAGAGCTCCTACGAGCAGTACTTC.

The rearrangement joins TRBV6-5 to TRBJ1-1; 8 bases align to TRBD1. Unmatched junction bases numbered 9, after V lost 4 bases and J lost 5 bases. Germline V gene data show CDR1 as MNHEY and CDR2 as SVGAGI. The CDR3 has 15 residues. The CDR3 coding sequence is TGTGCCAGCAGTTTCTCCCAGGGGGCAAGGACTGAAGCTTTCTTT. Its protein is CASSFSQGARTEAFF.